Listed below are T cell receptor beta chains from one sample, sequenced in a study of cytomegalovirus exposure and HLA in healthy donors. Some clones are missing from TCRdb's copy, which holds only in-frame ones; the method was immunoSEQ multiplex PCR. This listing includes some 33,000 clones. Sequenced sample: PBMCs. The receptors originated from a female donor in good health and CMV-seronegative. Both conserved end residues are part of each CDR3. Fields, in order: V gene, D gene, J gene, CDR3 protein, CDR3 DNA. The D gene is left open where the match is weak.

>TRBV11-1|.|TRBJ2-7
CASSLLHEAHEQYF
TGTGCCAGCAGCCTTTTACATGAGGCCCACGAGCAGTACTTC
>TRBV7-2|TRBD2|TRBJ2-3
CASSLGTSGGAIDTQYF
TGTGCCAGCAGCCTTGGGACTAGCGGGGGGGCCATAGATACGCAGTATTTT
>TRBV7-2|TRBD1|TRBJ2-3
CASSLGPGGDTQYF
TGTGCCAGCAGCTTAGGCCCAGGGGGAGATACGCAGTATTTT
>TRBV15|TRBD2|TRBJ2-1
CATSRDVGLAGDHNEQFF
TGTGCCACCAGCAGAGATGTTGGGCTAGCGGGGGATCACAATGAGCAGTTCTTC
>TRBV7-6|TRBD1|TRBJ2-2
CASSSPDRVGTGELFF
TGTGCCAGCAGCTCCCCCGACAGGGTCGGGACCGGGGAGCTGTTTTTT
>TRBV4-2|.|TRBJ1-2
CASSPPEGGYGYTF
TGTGCCAGCAGCCCCCCCGAGGGCGGCTATGGCTACACCTTC
>TRBV19|TRBD1|TRBJ1-5
CASRRQGIPDQPQHF
TGTGCCAGTAGGCGACAGGGGATCCCTGATCAGCCCCAGCATTTT
>TRBV29-1|.|TRBJ1-1
CSVEDLDNEAFF
TGCAGCGTTGAAGACCTCGACAATGAAGCTTTCTTT
>TRBV18|.|TRBJ1-1
CASSQGGNTEAFF
TGTGCCAGCTCACAGGGAGGCAACACTGAAGCTTTCTTT
>TRBV9|TRBD2|TRBJ2-3
CASSVERGTDTQYF
TGTGCCAGCAGCGTAGAGCGGGGGACAGATACGCAGTATTTT
>TRBV14|.|TRBJ2-7
CASSRASSYEQYF
TGTGCCAGCAGCCGAGCCTCCTCCTACGAGCAGTACTTC
>TRBV5-5|TRBD1|TRBJ1-2
CASSFRDSENYGYTF
TGTGCCAGCAGCTTCCGGGACAGCGAGAACTATGGCTACACCTTC
>TRBV19|.|TRBJ1-2
CASRTKTGEGYTF
TGTGCCAGTAGGACAAAGACAGGAGAGGGCTACACCTTC
>TRBV28|TRBD2|TRBJ2-7
CASSSPSGGAGEQYF
TGTGCCAGCAGTTCCCCTAGCGGGGGGGCCGGAGAGCAGTACTTC
>TRBV6-1|.|TRBJ1-1
CASSVSQGGMTEAFF
TGTGCCAGCAGTGTCTCGCAGGGAGGAATGACTGAAGCTTTCTTT
>TRBV19|.|TRBJ2-7
CASSTGGTGFTEQYF
TGTGCCAGTAGCACGGGAGGGACAGGGTTTACCGAGCAGTACTTC
>TRBV5-1|.|TRBJ1-2
CASSLQWGDYGYTF
TGCGCCAGCAGCTTACAGTGGGGGGACTATGGCTACACCTTC
>TRBV5-4|TRBD1|TRBJ2-5
CASSMTGGIWETQYF
TGTGCCAGCAGCATGACAGGGGGGATTTGGGAGACCCAGTACTTC
>TRBV28|.|TRBJ2-7
CASSLRRGSYEQYF
TGTGCCAGCAGTTTGAGGCGGGGCTCCTACGAGCAGTACTTC
>TRBV7-2|.|TRBJ1-2
CASSVGSGGYTF
TGTGCCAGCAGCGTCGGGTCCGGTGGCTACACCTTC
>TRBV19|.|TRBJ1-2
CASSILDSGNGYTF
TGTGCCAGTAGTATCCTGGACAGTGGAAATGGCTACACCTTC
>TRBV5-1|.|TRBJ1-2
CASSLERAAPPFYGYTF
TGCGCCAGCAGCTTGGAGCGGGCAGCGCCCCCATTTTATGGCTACACCTTC
>TRBV4-3|TRBD2|TRBJ2-3
CASSQEPPSGGPYTQYF
TGCGCCAGCAGCCAAGAGCCCCCTAGCGGGGGACCTTATACGCAGTATTTT
>TRBV12-5|.|TRBJ1-6
CASGVGVGESPLHF
TGTGCTAGTGGTGTCGGAGTTGGTGAATCACCCCTCCACTTT
>TRBV19|.|TRBJ2-7
CASSMTFSSSYEQYF
TGTGCCAGTAGTATGACGTTCTCTAGCTCCTACGAGCAGTACTTC
>TRBV28|.|TRBJ1-1
CASRLDMNTEAFF
TGTGCCAGCAGACTCGACATGAACACTGAAGCTTTCTTT